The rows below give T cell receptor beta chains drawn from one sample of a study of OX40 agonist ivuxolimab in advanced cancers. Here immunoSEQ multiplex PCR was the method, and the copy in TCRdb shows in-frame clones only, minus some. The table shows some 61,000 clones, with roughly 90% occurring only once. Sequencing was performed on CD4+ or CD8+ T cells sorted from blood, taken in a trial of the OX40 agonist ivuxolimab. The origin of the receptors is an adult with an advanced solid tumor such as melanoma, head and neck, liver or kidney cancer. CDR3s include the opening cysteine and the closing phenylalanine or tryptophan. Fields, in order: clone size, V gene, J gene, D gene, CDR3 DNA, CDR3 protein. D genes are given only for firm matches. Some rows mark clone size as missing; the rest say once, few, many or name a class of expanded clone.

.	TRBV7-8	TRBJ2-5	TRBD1	TGTGCCAGCAGCCTATCAGGGGGCGAGGAGACCCAGTACTTC	CASSLSGGEETQYF
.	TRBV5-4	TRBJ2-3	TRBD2	TGTGCCAGCAGCCCTACGAGGGGGGCGGGAGGCGATACGCAGTATTTT	CASSPTRGAGGDTQYF
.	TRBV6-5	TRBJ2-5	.	TGTGCCAGCAGACCACATAGGACCGAAGAGACCCAGTACTTC	CASRPHRTEETQYF
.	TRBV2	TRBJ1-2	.	TGTGCCAGCAGTGGAGATGCGGCACTTAACTATGGCTACACCTTC	CASSGDAALNYGYTF
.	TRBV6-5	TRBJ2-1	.	TGTGCCAGCAGGGCAGACACCAACAATGAGCAGTTCTTC	CASRADTNNEQFF
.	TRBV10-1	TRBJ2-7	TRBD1	TGCGCCAGCAGTGAGTCGACCCCCGGGACAGGTTACGAGCAGTACTTC	CASSESTPGTGYEQYF
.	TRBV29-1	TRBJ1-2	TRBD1	TGCAGCGTTGAATTGGGACAGGGCTCTGGCTACACCTTC	CSVELGQGSGYTF
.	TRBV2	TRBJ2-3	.	TGTGCCGTTGGGACCCGGGGTCTCACAGATACGCAGTATTTT	CAVGTRGLTDTQYF
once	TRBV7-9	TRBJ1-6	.	TGTGCCAGCAGCTACCAGGGGTCCTCACCCCTCCACTTT	CASSYQGSSPLHF
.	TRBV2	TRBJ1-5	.	TGTGCCAGCAGTGATCGTTGGGAAGATCAGCCCCAGCATTTT	CASSDRWEDQPQHF
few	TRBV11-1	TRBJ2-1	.	TGTGCCAGCAGCTTACACAGTACCTACAATGAGCAGTTCTTC	CASSLHSTYNEQFF
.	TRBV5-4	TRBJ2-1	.	TGTGCCAGCAGCTTGGTTGGAGTCAACAATGAGCAGTTCTTC	CASSLVGVNNEQFF
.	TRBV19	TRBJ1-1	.	TGTGCCAGCGGGCGTCGGGACAATCCTGTAGCTTTCTTT	CASGRRDNPVAFF
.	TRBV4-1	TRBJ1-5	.	TGCGCCAGCAGCCTAAAGGAAGGTCGGGTTGGCGGGAATCAGCCCCAGCATTTT	CASSLKEGRVGGNQPQHF
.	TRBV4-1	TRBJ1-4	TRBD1	TGCGCCAGCAGCCATCCCGGGACAGGGAAGACTAATGAAAAACTGTTTTTT	CASSHPGTGKTNEKLFF
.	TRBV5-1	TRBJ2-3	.	TGCGCCAGCAGTGGCAGCCGCACAGATACGCAGTATTTT	CASSGSRTDTQYF
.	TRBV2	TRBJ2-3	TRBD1	TGTGCCAGCAGTCCCCAGGGGGCGAGGGGCACAGATACGCAGTATTTT	CASSPQGARGTDTQYF
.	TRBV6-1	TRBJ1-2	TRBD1	TGTGCCAGCAGTGCCGGGACAGGGAATCGCTATGGCTACACCTTC	CASSAGTGNRYGYTF
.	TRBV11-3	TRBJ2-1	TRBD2	TGTGCCAGCAGCCCCAATAGCGGGGGGGCCAGGAATGAGCAGTTCTTC	CASSPNSGGARNEQFF
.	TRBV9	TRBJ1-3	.	TGTGCCAGCAGCGTAGAAGGGGCGGCTGGAAACACCATATATTTT	CASSVEGAAGNTIYF
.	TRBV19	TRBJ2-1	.	TGTGCCAGTAGTAATAGTCTAGCGACGTACAATGAGCAGTTCTTC	CASSNSLATYNEQFF
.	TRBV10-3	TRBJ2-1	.	TGTGCCATCAGCTCCGGGACTCCTCAGTTCTTC	CAISSGTPQFF
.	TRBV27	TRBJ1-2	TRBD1	TGTGCCAGCAGTTTGAGGGGGCGCGATGGCTACACCTTC	CASSLRGRDGYTF
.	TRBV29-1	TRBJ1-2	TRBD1	TGCAGCGTTGTGAGGTCAGGGGGTAGCTATGGCTACACCTTC	CSVVRSGGSYGYTF
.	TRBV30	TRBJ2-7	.	TGTGCCTGGAGTGTAGGCGGATTCAGACAGCCACCATACTTC	CAWSVGGFRQPPYF
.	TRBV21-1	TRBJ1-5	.	TGTGCCAGCAGCAAAGTAGGAAGGGACAGGCCTAATCAGCCCCAGCATTTT	CASSKVGRDRPNQPQHF
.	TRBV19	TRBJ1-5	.	TGTGCCAGTAGTTCAGCGGCAGTCTATAGCAATCAGCCCCAGCATTTT	CASSSAAVYSNQPQHF
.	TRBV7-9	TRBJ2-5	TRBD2	TGTGCCAGCAGCTTATACCAGGGAGGGGAGACCCAGTACTTC	CASSLYQGGETQYF
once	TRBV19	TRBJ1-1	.	TGTGCCAGTAGTATCCAGGGAGGAAGTACTGAAGCTTTCTTT	CASSIQGGSTEAFF
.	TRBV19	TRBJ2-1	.	TGTGCCAGTAGTATGCCCCCGGTTTTACCTTACAATGAGCAGTTCTTC	CASSMPPVLPYNEQFF
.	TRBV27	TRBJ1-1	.	TGTGCCAGCAGCCTTGGCGAGCTGGGGGCCACTGAAGCTTTCTTT	CASSLGELGATEAFF
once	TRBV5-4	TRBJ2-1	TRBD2	TGTGCCAGCAGCTTGTCGGCGGGAGCCTCCTACAATGAGCAGTTCTTC	CASSLSAGASYNEQFF
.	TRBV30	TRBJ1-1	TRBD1	TGTGCCTGGTCGGGACAGGCGAACACTGAAGCTTTCTTT	CAWSGQANTEAFF
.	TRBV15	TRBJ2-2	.	TGTGCCACCAGCCGACGGTCGGACACCGGGGAGCTGTTTTTT	CATSRRSDTGELFF
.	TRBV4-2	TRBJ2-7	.	TGTGCCAGCAGCCAAGTCCCGGACGGAGCCTACGAGCAGTACTTC	CASSQVPDGAYEQYF
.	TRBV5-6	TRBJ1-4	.	TGTGCCAGCAGTCGTGCCGGACAACTGAGGCGAAGTGAAAAACTGTTTTTT	CASSRAGQLRRSEKLFF
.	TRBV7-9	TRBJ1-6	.	TGTGCCAGCATGGCCGGGACCCCCTATAATTCACCCCTCCACTTT	CASMAGTPYNSPLHF
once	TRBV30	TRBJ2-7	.	TGTGCCTGGAGTGCCGCAGGGTTTCACGAGCAGTACTTC	CAWSAAGFHEQYF
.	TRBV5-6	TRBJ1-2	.	TGTGCCAGCAGCTTGGAAAGCTGGGTTAGTAACTATGGCTACACCTTC	CASSLESWVSNYGYTF
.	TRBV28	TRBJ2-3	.	TGTGCCAGCAGTGAGTCACCCACAGATACGCAGTATTTT	CASSESPTDTQYF
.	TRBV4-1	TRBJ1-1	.	TGCGCCAGCAGCCAAGAGGGCAGGAACACTGAAGCTTTCTTT	CASSQEGRNTEAFF
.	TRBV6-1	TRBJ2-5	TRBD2	TGTGCCAGCAGTGAACAAGCGGGGGGGTTTCAAGAGACCCAGTACTTC	CASSEQAGGFQETQYF
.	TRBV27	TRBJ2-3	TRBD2	TGTGCCAGCAGTGTCATCCTAGCGGGGGCAGATACGCAGTATTTT	CASSVILAGADTQYF
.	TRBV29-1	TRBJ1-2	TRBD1	TGCAGCGTTGGAGAGACAGGGACTAACTATGGCTACACCTTC	CSVGETGTNYGYTF
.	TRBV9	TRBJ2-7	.	TGTGCCAGCAGCCTCGACGGGGGAACCTACGAGCAGTACTTC	CASSLDGGTYEQYF
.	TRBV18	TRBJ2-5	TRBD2	TGTGCCAGCTCACCACCTAAACTAGCGGGAGTTGAGACCCAGTACTTC	CASSPPKLAGVETQYF
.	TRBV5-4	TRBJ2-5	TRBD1	TGTGCCAGCAGCTCCAGGGGGATAGTGGGACAAGAGACCCAGTACTTC	CASSSRGIVGQETQYF
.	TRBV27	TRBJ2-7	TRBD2	TGTGCCAGCAGTTTTGGTAGGACTAGCGGGGGCCGGTCCTACGAGCAGTACTTC	CASSFGRTSGGRSYEQYF
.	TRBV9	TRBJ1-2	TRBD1	TGTGCCAGCAGCGGGCAGGGGGCCTATGGCTACACCTTC	CASSGQGAYGYTF
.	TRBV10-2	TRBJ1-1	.	TGCGCCAGCAGCCTCCCGAACAGGGCTGAAGCTTTCTTT	CASSLPNRAEAFF
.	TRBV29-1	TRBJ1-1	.	TGCAGCGTTCAGGGGAACACTGAAGCTTTCTTT	CSVQGNTEAFF